Listed below are T cell receptor beta chains from one sample, sequenced in a study of identical twins. A single record per CDR3 protein comes from TCRdb applying MiXCR to the 5' RACE reads. This table holds 300,000 to 400,000 distinct CDR3 sequences, approximately 8.7% found once. Sequencing was performed on naive T cells sorted from blood. All receptors come from a woman aged 45-65 years in good health. Each CDR3 is given without its conserved first and last residue. The order of the fields is J gene, V gene, CDR3 protein.

J: TRBJ2-1; V: TRBV6-4; CDR3: ASSIAGVGNEQF
J: TRBJ2-5; V: TRBV12-2; CDR3: ASRSSGPYRRETQY
J: TRBJ1-1; V: TRBV5-1; CDR3: ASSWRDRVEAF
J: TRBJ2-1; V: TRBV7-9; CDR3: ASSQAGTFGDEQF
J: TRBJ2-2; V: TRBV9; CDR3: ASSVDTSGSRELF
J: TRBJ2-7; V: TRBV30; CDR3: AWSVGGDPYEQY
J: TRBJ2-1; V: TRBV30; CDR3: ACRTYGGNEQF
J: TRBJ2-1; V: TRBV20-1; CDR3: RLGQRNNEQF
J: TRBJ1-2; V: TRBV10-3; CDR3: AISESRGNYGYT
J: TRBJ1-4; V: TRBV7-9; CDR3: ASSTTGGNEKLF
J: TRBJ2-7; V: TRBV15; CDR3: ATSARTGYEQY
J: TRBJ2-3; V: TRBV5-4; CDR3: ASSNTGTLKVD
J: TRBJ2-5; V: TRBV20-1; CDR3: SARDRLGSSGRAGETQY
J: TRBJ2-1; V: TRBV20-1; CDR3: SARDLTSSYNEQF
J: TRBJ2-2; V: TRBV12-3/TRBV12-4; CDR3: ASSFGGAGELF
J: TRBJ2-5; V: TRBV20-1; CDR3: SARFSGRFFQETQY
J: TRBJ1-5; V: TRBV7-9; CDR3: ASSLGGDRPQH
J: TRBJ2-3; V: TRBV2; CDR3: ASSGWSSPGQGGADTQY
J: TRBJ2-3; V: TRBV27; CDR3: ASSFPGLAGTTQY
J: TRBJ2-2; V: TRBV5-1; CDR3: ASSTNSGHTGELF
J: TRBJ2-1; V: TRBV20-1; CDR3: SAKPSGRTYNEQF
J: TRBJ1-4; V: TRBV2; CDR3: ASSAGQGVEKLF
J: TRBJ2-1; V: TRBV5-1; CDR3: ASSLGALSHNEQF
J: TRBJ2-1; V: TRBV5-1; CDR3: ASSLAKGTAGEQF
J: TRBJ2-5; V: TRBV21-1; CDR3: ASSHNRGRQETQY
J: TRBJ1-1; V: TRBV19; CDR3: ASSKVPGRDTEAF
J: TRBJ2-7; V: TRBV27; CDR3: ASSNHGSSSYEQY
J: TRBJ1-4; V: TRBV5-5; CDR3: ASSSGLNKLF
J: TRBJ2-7; V: TRBV24-1; CDR3: ATSDPGTGTYEQY
J: TRBJ1-6; V: TRBV27; CDR3: ASLQTGNNSPLH
J: TRBJ2-3; V: TRBV3-1; CDR3: ASSELTSTDTQY
J: TRBJ1-2; V: TRBV3-1; CDR3: ASSLSAGYYGYT
J: TRBJ2-3; V: TRBV6-2/TRBV6-3; CDR3: ASSPGRANTDTQY
J: TRBJ1-5; V: TRBV27; CDR3: ASSQGGQVSQPQH
J: TRBJ2-7; V: TRBV20-1; CDR3: SASPGGSGNYEQY
J: TRBJ1-4; V: TRBV7-9; CDR3: ASSSLGTTNEKLF
J: TRBJ2-1; V: TRBV15; CDR3: ATSGGTYNEQF
J: TRBJ2-3; V: TRBV4-2; CDR3: ASSPRPGQGAADTQY
J: TRBJ2-7; V: TRBV29-1; CDR3: SVLGGLADEQY
J: TRBJ2-1; V: TRBV19; CDR3: ASSPGLVDEQF
J: TRBJ2-7; V: TRBV3-1; CDR3: ASGGQSYEQY
J: TRBJ2-2; V: TRBV21-1; CDR3: ASSKANDRDNTGELF
J: TRBJ2-2; V: TRBV18; CDR3: ASSPLAGGLTGELF
J: TRBJ1-3; V: TRBV29-1; CDR3: SVVGSRNTIY
J: TRBJ1-1; V: TRBV29-1; CDR3: SETTGEGEAF
J: TRBJ2-1; V: TRBV4-2; CDR3: ASSQDQGSEGRWVQF
J: TRBJ1-1; V: TRBV12-3/TRBV12-4; CDR3: ASKASTEAF
J: TRBJ2-7; V: TRBV10-3; CDR3: AISRGLAGSYEQY
J: TRBJ1-1; V: TRBV30; CDR3: AWSQGIDF
J: TRBJ2-3; V: TRBV11-2; CDR3: ASSLVSAGSTDTQY
J: TRBJ2-2; V: TRBV6-1; CDR3: ASTRGEVTGELF